This is a list of T cell receptor beta chains from one sample in a study of OX40 agonist ivuxolimab in advanced cancers. The data were produced by immunoSEQ multiplex PCR, yet TCRdb's version contains in-frame clones alone and is incomplete. The sample has approximately 28,000 clones, approximately 84% seen once. The sample here was CD4+ or CD8+ T cells sorted from blood, taken in a trial of the OX40 agonist ivuxolimab. The receptors were sampled from an adult with an advanced solid tumor such as melanoma, head and neck, liver or kidney cancer. Each CDR3 is given with its conserved first and last residue. Fields, in order: V gene, J gene, CDR3 length, CDR3 protein.

>TRBV19|TRBJ2-7|15
CASSPGAASSYEQYF
>TRBV14|TRBJ1-4|15
CASSAFRGMGEKLFF
>TRBV7-6|TRBJ1-1|14
CASSLGGPRTEAFF
>TRBV2|TRBJ1-3|17
CASSEGGVLSSGNTIYF
>TRBV6-1|TRBJ2-3|15
CASVPTIYDRDQEYF
>TRBV6-5|TRBJ2-5|12
CASSYSEETQYF
>TRBV5-1|TRBJ2-7|14
CASSSGTGGYEQYF
>TRBV6-6|TRBJ1-1|13
CASSYAIESEAFF
>TRBV10-3|TRBJ1-4|13
CAIKGGNNEKLFF
>TRBV7-9|TRBJ2-2|15
CASSLGTGDTGELFF
>TRBV7-9|TRBJ1-1|18
CASSLGGGAVGRTTEAFF
>TRBV6-1|TRBJ2-5|15
CASRIRQGGDETQYF
>TRBV13|TRBJ2-7|15
CASSSGQGPPREQYF
>TRBV4-2|TRBJ2-4|13
CASSQGVSPHQYF
>TRBV7-9|TRBJ2-7|14
CASSLTGTSYEQYF
>TRBV19|TRBJ2-1|13
CASSVGSYNEQFF
>TRBV4-2|TRBJ2-2|11
CASSQGRELFF
>TRBV13|TRBJ2-3|15
CASSLRTSGRDTQYF
>TRBV27|TRBJ2-7|15
CASMGEGGPSDEQYF
>TRBV5-6|TRBJ2-7|14
CASSSGTGGHEQYF
>TRBV2|TRBJ2-5|16
CASSENPKGVQETQYF
>TRBV13|TRBJ2-2|15
CASSLWVANTGELFF
>TRBV9|TRBJ2-1|16
CASSGNSGRSYNEQFF
>TRBV5-6|TRBJ2-3|17
CASSLGTSGGIVDTQYF
>TRBV27|TRBJ2-1|18
CASSLVRPVIISYNEQFF
>TRBV7-6|TRBJ2-2|17
CASSLRTSGVNTGELFF
>TRBV4-1|TRBJ2-5|16
CASSPDRGLVRETQYF
>TRBV28|TRBJ1-1|12
CASSTDRSEAFF
>TRBV4-3|TRBJ2-1|16
CASSQDPGVLRDEQFF
>TRBV5-1|TRBJ2-7|15
CASSLNGWSSHEQYF
>TRBV14|TRBJ1-2|13
CASSRDRSYGYTF
>TRBV29-1|TRBJ2-3|15
CSAAHVGGPTDTQYF
>TRBV4-1|TRBJ1-4|17
CASSQDRAQGRIGKLFF
>TRBV5-1|TRBJ2-7|14
CASSVTSVPYEQYF
>TRBV10-1|TRBJ2-3|15
CASSESGEGTDTQYF
>TRBV18|TRBJ1-5|15
CASSPLQGGNQPQHF
>TRBV27|TRBJ2-7|16
CASSLSWGRYQREQYF
>TRBV15|TRBJ1-1|15
CATTKDRGGSTEAFF
>TRBV27|TRBJ2-1|14
CASSFGMRYNEQFF
>TRBV5-6|TRBJ2-7|14
CASNPGRRDYEQYF
>TRBV10-2|TRBJ2-3|16
CASSDPSGVVTDTQYF
>TRBV21-1|TRBJ1-6|15
CASINPRRFRSPLHF